The 27 T cell receptor beta chains below were found in one sample sequenced in a study of blood T cells in healthy people across ages. Sample-barcoded 5' priming and a J-beta primer mix drove a second PCR of roughly 6 to 12 cycles. TCRdb re-analysed the 5' RACE reads in MiXCR, keeping a single row per CDR3 protein. This sample yields fewer than 900,000 distinct CDR3 sequences, of which around 48% are seen a single time; 25% to 35% belongs to the top ten. Sample: blood. The receptors originated from a woman aged 60-70 years in good health.

The rearrangement uses TRBV5-5 and TRBJ2-7; D is ambiguous. V was clipped by 4 bases and J by 3 bases, with 11 bases between them. Germline CDR1 SGHKS, CDR2 YYEKEE (reference sequence). The length of the CDR3 is 13 residues. CDR3 region: CASSTPQNYEQYF. The DNA of the CDR3 is TGTGCCAGCAGCACACCCCAGAACTACGAGCAGTACTTC. The entire variable domain, with the rest obtained from reference TRBV5-5 and TRBJ2-7, is as follows: DAGVTQSPTHLIKTRGQQVTLRCSPISGHKSVSWYQQVLGQGPQFIFQYYEKEERGRGNFPDRFSARQFPNYSSELNVNALLLGDSALYLCASSTPQNYEQYFGPGTRLTVT.

The rearrangement links TRBV7-9 to TRBJ2-5, with a possible D match to TRBD1 (6 bases). The CDR3 loop spans 17 amino acids. The germline CDR1 and CDR2 sequences are SEHNR and FQNEAQ (reference sequence). Trimming shortened V by 5 bases and J by 4 bases, and 23 bases separated the two germline ends. CDR3 protein: CASSPPVWDTTSETQYF. DNA for the CDR3: TGTGCCAGCAGCCCTCCTGTCTGGGACACAACTTCAGAGACCCAGTACTTC.

The chain links TRBV12-3 or TRBV12-4 to TRBJ1-5; D ambiguous. This CDR3 has 14 amino acids. V lost 5 bases and J 3 bases, leaving 11 bases between the germline ends. The CDR3 loop reads CASSLAGSNQPQHF. The DNA for the CDR3 is TGTGCCAGCAGTCTGGCGGGATCCAATCAGCCCCAGCATTTT.

This sequence joins TRBV3-1 and TRBJ2-7; TRBD2 matches 7 bases. J gave up 3 bases and V 3 bases, and 5 bases lay outside the gene matches. The CDR3 is 14 amino acids. Germline V gives CDR1 LGHDT, CDR2 YNNKEL (reference sequence). The CDR3 DNA reads TGTGCCAGCAGCCAGGGCGGGAGTGGCTACGAGCAGTACTTC. This encodes CASSQGGSGYEQYF.

This clonotype was observed a single time. The chain is built from TRBV12-3 or TRBV12-4 and TRBJ1-2; no definite D call. V dropped 3 bases and J dropped 8 bases, with 19 bases sitting between them. This CDR3 spans 15 amino acids. The CDR3: CASSLSGREIGGYTF. The CDR3 coding sequence is TGTGCCAGCAGTTTGTCCGGGAGAGAAATCGGGGGCTACACCTTC.

This clonotype has ten or more counts. The rearrangement joins TRBV4-2 to TRBJ1-2; 7 positions match TRBD1. This CDR3 comprises 14 residues. Germline V gene sequence: CDR1 LGHNA, CDR2 YNFKEQ. The V segment lost 3 bases and the J segment 3 bases; nucleotides outside the gene matches: 4. This chain's CDR3 is CASSQRQGDYGYTF. The CDR3 region has the DNA TGTGCCAGCAGCCAGCGGCAGGGGGACTATGGCTACACCTTC.

This chain joins TRBV5-1 and TRBJ2-5; weak D call: TRBD2 (5 bases). Trimming took off 3 bases at V and 5 bases at J, with 17 bases between the two ends. Germline V gives CDR1 SGHRS, CDR2 YFSETQ. This CDR3 has 15 residues. The CDR3 region is CASSSTGAEGETQYF. The CDR3 DNA reads as TGCGCCAGCAGCTCGACCGGCGCAGAGGGCGAGACCCAGTACTTC.

This clonotype was observed a few times. V gene TRBV20-1 combines with J gene TRBJ2-1, with D tentatively TRBD1 or TRBD2 (5 bases each). The CDR3 is 11 amino acids. V dropped 6 bases and J dropped 10 bases, with 13 bases sitting between them. From germline, CDR1 is DFQATT and CDR2 SNEGSKA (reference sequence). This CDR3 reads CSASPGREQFF. For the CDR3, the DNA is TGCAGTGCCTCCCCGGGACGGGAGCAGTTCTTC.

Regarding this clonotype: Given a much more abundant clone one base away, this may be a read error. The chain combines TRBV18 with TRBJ2-7; D gene ambiguous. Germline CDR1 is KGHSH and CDR2 is LQKENI. Trimming shortened V by 2 bases and J by 6 bases, and 17 bases separated the two germline ends. This CDR3 is built from 15 residues. CDR3 sequence reads: CASSPIESPTLEQYF. CDR3 DNA sequence: TGTGCCAGCTCACCAATAGAAAGTCCCACCCTCGAGCAGTACTTC.

This clonotype was seen only once. The chain couples TRBV28 to TRBJ1-2; D is undetermined. Germline CDR1 reads MDHEN; CDR2 reads SYDVKM. The CDR3 covers 12 residues. V was trimmed by 8 bases and J by 7 bases, leaving 14 bases between them. CDR3 region: CASGEVIGGYTF. Here the CDR3 DNA reads TGTGCCAGCGGGGAGGTGATCGGTGGCTACACCTTC.

This clonotype has a single count. The CDR3 DNA follows: TGTGCCAGCAGTGTAGCACTAGCCGTTAGCACAGATACGCAGTATTTT. Translation: CASSVALAVSTDTQYF. The chain carries TRBV2 and TRBJ2-3; the D gene is possibly TRBD2 (6 bases). Germline CDR1 is SNHLY and CDR2 is FYNNEI. This CDR3 contains 16 residues. Deletions cut 4 bases from V and 0 bases from J, with 14 bases between.

The gene calls are TRBV10-3 and TRBJ2-1; tentative D call: TRBD1 (5 bases). Germline V lookup: CDR1 ENHRY, CDR2 SYGVKD. The CDR3 is made up of 12 amino acids. The V and J ends lost 6 bases and 8 bases respectively, with 11 bases between them. CDR3 bases: TGTGCCATCAGGGGGCTTTGGGATGAGCAGTTCTTC. This gives the protein CAIRGLWDEQFF.

This clonotype was seen a few times. The chain uses TRBV12-3 or TRBV12-4 and TRBJ1-5; 7 positions agree with TRBD1. CDR3 length: 15 residues. With V trimmed by 4 bases and J by 6 bases, 9 bases remained unmatched. The CDR3 here is CASSYRQGGGQPQHF. The CDR3 DNA sequence: TGTGCCAGCAGTTATCGACAGGGCGGGGGTCAGCCCCAGCATTTT.

The V call is TRBV20-1, the J call TRBJ2-1; D ambiguous. The V gene's germline CDR1 is DFQATT and CDR2 SNEGSKA (reference sequence). Between the trimmed V and J ends, which lost 0 bases and 9 bases, there was a span of 9 bases. This CDR3 is built from 12 residues. CDR3 sequence reads: CSARDRAAEQFF. Here the CDR3 DNA reads TGCAGTGCTAGAGATCGGGCAGCTGAGCAGTTCTTC.

The chain employs TRBV7-9 and TRBJ2-6; either TRBD1 or TRBD2 may fit D (5 bases each). Germline V gives CDR1 SEHNR, CDR2 FQNEAQ (reference sequence). V shed 2 bases and J shed 0 bases, with 17 bases lying between them. This CDR3 has 19 amino acids. The CDR3 bases are TGTGCCAGCAGCTTACCGCCGATTGGGACGTTCTCTGGGGCCAACGTCCTGACTTTC. This translates into CASSLPPIGTFSGANVLTF.

The gene calls are TRBV20-1 and TRBJ2-7; maybe TRBD1 (5 bases). V was clipped by 3 bases and J by 4 bases, with 13 bases between them. The CDR3 extends over 13 amino acids. Germline lookup yields CDR1 DFQATT and CDR2 SNEGSKA (reference sequence). This chain's CDR3 is CSASGQGGYEQYF. The CDR3 DNA follows: TGCAGTGCTAGCGGTCAGGGTGGGTACGAGCAGTACTTC.

This clonotype was detected only once. The chain combines TRBV7-2 with TRBJ1-4; D gene ambiguous. V gave up 4 bases and J gave up 2 bases, with 11 bases separating them. The CDR3 has 15 amino acids. CDR1 is SGHTA and CDR2 is FQGNSA in the germline V gene. CDR3 bases: TGTGCCAGCAGCTCAGCTCCTTGGACTAATGAAAAACTGTTTTTT. It specifies CASSSAPWTNEKLFF. Full variable domain (outside the CDR3, taken from reference TRBV7-2 and TRBJ1-4): GAGVSQSPSNKVTEKGKDVELRCDPISGHTALYWYRQSLGQGLEFLIYFQGNSAPDKSGLPSDRFSAERTGGSVSTLTIQRTQQEDSAVYLCASSSAPWTNEKLFFGSGTQLSVL.

This clonotype was counted ten times or more. The gene calls are TRBV4-2 and TRBJ2-3, with 15 bases aligning to TRBD2. V dropped 6 bases and J dropped 1; count of bases not matched to a gene: 8. This CDR3 has 18 residues. In germline, CDR1 is LGHNA, CDR2 YNFKEQ. CDR3 DNA: TGTGCCAGCAGTTCCCCGGGACTAGCGGGAGGCGGCACAGATACGCAGTATTTT. As protein: CASSSPGLAGGGTDTQYF.

The rearrangement joins TRBV27 to TRBJ1-5, with D possibly matching TRBD1 (6 bases). From germline, CDR1 is MNHEY and CDR2 SMNVEV (reference sequence). V dropped 8 bases and J dropped 6 bases, with 23 bases sitting between them. The CDR3 consists of 16 residues. CDR3 protein: CASSDFLGTPPQPQHF. CDR3 DNA: TGTGCCAGCTCCGATTTTCTCGGGACACCACCTCAGCCCCAGCATTTT.

This clonotype was seen a few times. J is TRBJ2-7 and V is TRBV11-2; 9 nucleotides line up with TRBD2. Germline V gene lookup returns CDR1 SGHAT and CDR2 FQNNGV. Unmatched junction bases numbered 4, after V lost 4 bases and J lost 3 bases. The CDR3 extends over 14 amino acids. The CDR3 bases are TGTGCCAGCAGCTCCCCGACTAGCGGCTACGAGCAGTACTTC. Protein sequence: CASSSPTSGYEQYF.

The gene calls are TRBV4-1 and TRBJ2-4; D might be TRBD2 (6 bases). CDR3 length: 17 amino acids. The germline CDR1 and CDR2 sequences are MGHRA and YSYEKL. Trimming removed 0 bases at V and 0 bases at J, with 12 bases between. This CDR3 is CASSQDTTSGAKNIQYF. The CDR3 coding sequence is TGCGCCAGCAGCCAAGATACGACTAGTGGAGCCAAAAACATTCAGTACTTC.

In its sample, this clonotype was seen a few times. This sequence joins TRBV4-2 and TRBJ2-6; D call uncertain. CDR1 LGHNA and CDR2 YNFKEQ come from the germline V gene. V was clipped by 0 bases and J by 4 bases, with 7 bases between them. CDR3 length equals 15 residues. For the CDR3, the DNA is TGTGCCAGCAGCCAAGAGGTTGCCGGGGCCAACGTCCTGACTTTC. Protein product: CASSQEVAGANVLTF.

V is TRBV10-3 and J is TRBJ2-7, with TRBD1 matching over 10 bases. Germline V gives CDR1 ENHRY, CDR2 SYGVKD. The V and J ends lost 4 bases and 5 bases, in that order; junction bases with no gene match: 11. The CDR3 covers 16 residues. The CDR3 protein is CAISGRTGTGVNEQYF. Written as DNA, the CDR3 is TGTGCCATCAGTGGCCGTACCGGGACAGGGGTGAACGAGCAGTACTTC.

The chain recombines TRBV27 with TRBJ1-2; possibly TRBD1 for D (5 bases). In germline, CDR1 is MNHEY, CDR2 SMNVEV (reference sequence). The V and J ends lost 6 bases and 3 bases respectively, with 14 bases between them. The CDR3 has 14 amino acids. The CDR3: CASSPYSGDYGYTF. CDR3 nucleotide sequence: TGTGCCAGCAGCCCGTACTCGGGGGACTATGGCTACACCTTC.

The sample holds one count of this clonotype. The chain couples TRBV10-3 to TRBJ1-4; D uncertain. This CDR3 has 16 residues. Trimming shortened V by 0 bases and J by 4 bases, and 12 bases separated the two germline ends. CDR1 ENHRY and CDR2 SYGVKD come from the germline V gene. CDR3 loop: CAISESGGPGNEKLFF. The CDR3 nucleotides read TGTGCCATCAGTGAGTCCGGAGGGCCCGGTAATGAAAAACTGTTTTTT.

A few counts support this clonotype. The V call is TRBV4-3, the J call TRBJ1-2; D is unclear. CDR3 length: 13 amino acids. Germline CDR1 LGHNA, CDR2 YSLEER. Trimming took off 0 bases at V and 7 bases at J, with 9 bases between the two ends. CDR3 loop: CASSQDMNLGYTF. DNA for the CDR3: TGCGCCAGCAGCCAAGATATGAACCTTGGCTACACCTTC.

This chain uses TRBV5-1 with TRBJ2-2; D gene unclear. The length of the CDR3 is 15 residues. CDR1 SGHRS and CDR2 YFSETQ come from the germline V gene. V lost 0 bases and J lost 0, with 6 bases in between. CDR3 sequence: CASSLANANTGELFF. DNA of the CDR3: TGCGCCAGCAGCTTGGCCAACGCGAACACCGGGGAGCTGTTTTTT.